The 10 T cell receptor beta chains below come from one sample, sequenced in a study of tumor-infiltrating lymphocytes in primary liver carcinoma (dated by TCRdb to 2017 to 2019). TRIzol reagent was used to extract blood RNA from unsorted whole blood, while the DNeasy Blood & Tissue kit provided the germline DNA. The instrument was an Illumina HiSeq 2500. TCRbeta-specific cDNA was reverse-transcribed from 500 ng total RNA using a constant-region primer and ProtoScript II reverse transcriptase. Three nested multiplex PCR rounds, following a slightly modified ARM-PCR procedure, were used to build the TCRbeta libraries. Multiplex TRBV1-TRBV30 forward primers and a Cbeta reverse primer were used in the first two PCR rounds, each of which was run for roughly 10 cycles. TCRdb applied fastp at Q25 and MiXCR to the public reads, then kept only in-frame beta chains. One record per CDR3 amino acid sequence lists the most common genes and DNA. The sample contains approximately 340,000 distinct CDR3 sequences, around 60% of them found a single time. The ten largest clonotypes hold roughly 6.5% of the sample.

The specimen was peripheral blood. All receptors come from a man between 35 and 55 years old with primary liver carcinoma and hepatitis B virus infection.

On this clonotype itself: The junction departs from germline at one end; a sequencing error may be responsible. The DNA of the CDR3 is TGTGCCGGCAGCTTGGAAGGCGGCGGTCTAGCCAAAAACATTCAGTACTTC. Protein sequence: CAGSLEGGGLAKNIQYF. The chain couples TRBV11-2 to TRBJ2-4; D not resolved. Germline CDR1 SGHAT, CDR2 FQNNGV. This CDR3 has 17 amino acids. The complete variable domain, with remaining parts taken from reference TRBV11-2 and TRBJ2-4, reads EAGVAQSPRYKIIEKRQSVAFWCNPISGHATLYWYQQILGQGPKLLIQFQNNGVVDDSQLPKDRFSAERLKGVDSTLKIQPAKLEDSAVYLCAGSLEGGGLAKNIQYFGAGTRLSVL.

This clonotype was seen only once. A much larger clone differs by one base, so this may be a read error. The chain uses TRBV29-1 and TRBJ1-4; no clear D. The CDR3 totals 11 residues. The V and J ends lost 4 bases and 8 bases respectively, with 8 bases between them. Germline V CDR1 and CDR2: SQVTM, ANQGSEA. CDR3 in amino acids: CSVGHGEKLFF. In nucleotides, the CDR3 is TGCAGCGTTGGACATGGCGAAAAACTGTTTTTT.

This clonotype was detected ten times or more. The chain combines TRBV10-3 with TRBJ2-7, with D possibly being TRBD2 (6 bases). This CDR3 is 14 amino acids long. V shed 6 bases and J shed 3 bases, with 15 bases lying between them. Looked up from germline, CDR1 is ENHRY and CDR2 is SYGVKD. CDR3 protein: CAISPNTGGYEQYF. As DNA, the CDR3 is TGTGCCATCAGCCCAAACACCGGGGGCTACGAGCAGTACTTC.

The V and J genes are TRBV11-2 and TRBJ1-1; TRBD1 matches at 7 bases. This CDR3 comprises 17 residues. CDR1 is SGHAT and CDR2 is FQNNGV in the germline V gene. The CDR3 here is CAGILVPLNRGGTEAFF. CDR3 coding DNA: TGTGCTGGCATCTTAGTCCCCTTAAACAGGGGTGGCACTGAAGCTTTCTTT.

This clonotype appeared once. V is TRBV6-6 and J is TRBJ2-7, with D uncertain. CDR1 is MNHNY, CDR2 SVGAGI, per germline (reference sequence). The CDR3 runs 13 residues. V was cut by 6 bases and J by 4 bases, with 13 bases left in between. This CDR3 is CASRYGQNYEQYF. The CDR3, as DNA: TGTGCCAGCAGATATGGGCAGAATTACGAGCAGTACTTC.

In this sample, this clonotype turned up once. In DNA form, the CDR3 reads TGTGCCAGCAGTGGGACAGGCGCCTACGAGCAGTACTTC. It specifies CASSGTGAYEQYF. The rearrangement joins TRBV12-3 or TRBV12-4 to TRBJ2-7, with 8 bases matching TRBD1. The CDR3 is made up of 13 amino acids. The V and J ends lost 5 bases and 2 bases, in that order; junction bases with no gene match: 2.

This clonotype was counted many times. The CDR3 is CASSYSRYQPQHF. In nucleotides, the CDR3 is TGTGCCAGCAGTTACTCCCGATATCAGCCCCAGCATTTT. This chain connects TRBV6-5 to TRBJ1-5; D gene uncertain. V was cut by 0 bases and J by 5 bases, with 5 bases left in between. CDR1 is MNHEY and CDR2 is SVGAGI in the germline V gene. This CDR3 spans 13 amino acids.

To note about this clonotype: A read error may account for a junction end that differs from germline. This chain joins TRBV11-3 and TRBJ1-3; D is unclear. The germline gives CDR1 SGHNT, CDR2 YENEEA. The CDR3 is 14 residues long. The CDR3 is CASSLYGAGNIIYF. The DNA of the CDR3 is TGTGCCAGCAGCTTATACGGTGCTGGAAACATCATATATTTT.

This clonotype was observed at least ten times. This chain links TRBV11-2 with TRBJ1-5, with 12 bases that match TRBD1. Trimming removed 3 bases from V and 4 bases from J; junction bases left unmatched: 4. CDR1 is SGHAT, CDR2 FQNNGV, per germline. This CDR3 contains 16 residues. The CDR3 protein is CASSFGTGGRNQPQHF. In DNA, the CDR3 is TGTGCCAGCAGCTTTGGGACAGGGGGCCGGAATCAGCCCCAGCATTTT.

This clonotype has at least ten counts. The chain carries TRBV10-3 and TRBJ1-6, with TRBD1 identical over 8 bases. Germline CDR1 ENHRY, CDR2 SYGVKD. With 0 bases clipped from V and 7 bases from J, the junction kept 5 bases outside the gene matches. This CDR3 has 16 amino acids. The CDR3 nucleotides read TGTGCCATCAGTGAGTCCGACAGGGGAAGGAATTCACCCCTCCACTTT. It codes for CAISESDRGRNSPLHF.